This TCR beta chain was recovered during a study of early T cells in non-severe SARS-CoV-2 infection. Overall study: Bulk RNA isolated from unsorted whole blood underwent sequencing; chains were not paired.

Overall study results and limits: There was a bias toward anti-spike CD8 responses in VDJdb matching, which missed private and CD4 specificities.

As part of library construction, unique molecular identifiers were attached to individual cDNA molecules. TCRdb re-derived calls from the 5' RACE reads in MiXCR, one entry per CDR3 protein. The sample shows about 60,000 distinct CDR3 sequences, 9.5% to 15% of them seen only once. Regarding this clonotype: Its antigen is still unknown.

Material: whole blood. The origin of this receptor is an adult who was a healthcare worker with PCR-confirmed SARS-CoV-2 infection or an uninfected control (not recorded which).

Here the CDR3 reads CASSPPGVTEAFF. DNA of the CDR3: TGTGCCAGCAGCCCCCCTGGAGTAACTGAAGCTTTCTTT. The J gene is TRBJ1-1, the V gene TRBV2; D is unresolved. CDR3 length: 13 amino acids. Germline CDR1 SNHLY, CDR2 FYNNEI. Trimming pared 6 bases from V and 5 bases from J, leaving 13 bases between. The full variable domain, its missing parts supplied by reference TRBV2 and TRBJ1-1, is EPEVTQTPSHQVTQMGQEVILRCVPISNHLYFYWYRQILGQKVEFLVSFYNNEISEKSEIFDDQFSVERPDGSNFTLKIRSTKLEDSAMYFCASSPPGVTEAFFGQGTRLTVV.